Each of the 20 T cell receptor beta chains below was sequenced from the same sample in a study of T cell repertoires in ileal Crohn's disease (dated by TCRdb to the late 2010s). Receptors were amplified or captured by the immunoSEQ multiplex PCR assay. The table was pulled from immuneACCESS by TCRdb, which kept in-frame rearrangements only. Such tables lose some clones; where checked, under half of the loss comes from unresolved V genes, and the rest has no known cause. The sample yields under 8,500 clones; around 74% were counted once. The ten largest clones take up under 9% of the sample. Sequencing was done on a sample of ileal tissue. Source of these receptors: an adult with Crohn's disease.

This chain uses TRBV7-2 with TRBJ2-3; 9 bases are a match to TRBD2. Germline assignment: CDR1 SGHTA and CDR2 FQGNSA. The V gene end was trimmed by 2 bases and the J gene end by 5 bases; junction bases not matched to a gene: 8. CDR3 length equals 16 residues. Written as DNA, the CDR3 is TGTGCCAGCAGCTTATCACGCGGGGGGGCTAAAGATACGCAGTATTTT. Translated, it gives CASSLSRGGAKDTQYF.

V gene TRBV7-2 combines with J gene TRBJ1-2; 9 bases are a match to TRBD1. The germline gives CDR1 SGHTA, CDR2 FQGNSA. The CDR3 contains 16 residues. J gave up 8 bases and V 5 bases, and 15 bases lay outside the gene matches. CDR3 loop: CASSISPGTGSNGYTF. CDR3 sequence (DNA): TGTGCCAGCAGCATATCTCCCGGGACAGGGAGTAACGGCTACACCTTC.

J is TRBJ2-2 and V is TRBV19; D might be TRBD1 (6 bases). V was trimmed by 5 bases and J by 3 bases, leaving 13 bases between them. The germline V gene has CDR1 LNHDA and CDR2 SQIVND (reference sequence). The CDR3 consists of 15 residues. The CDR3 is CASSVIRGYTGELFF. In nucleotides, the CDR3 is TGTGCCAGTAGTGTCATAAGGGGGTACACCGGGGAGCTGTTTTTT.

The CDR3: CASRPGRMRYNEQFF. DNA for the CDR3: TGTGCCAGCAGACCAGGGCGTATGAGGTACAATGAGCAGTTCTTC. The chain is built from TRBV11-2 and TRBJ2-1; possibly TRBD1 for D (5 bases). Germline V gene sequence: CDR1 SGHAT, CDR2 FQNNGV. Between the trimmed V and J ends, which lost 6 bases and 4 bases, there was a span of 16 bases. There are 15 residues in the CDR3.

The CDR3 DNA is TGTGCCAGCAGTCTTGGGCAGGGGGTATTGGGAGAGACCCAGTACTTC. As protein: CASSLGQGVLGETQYF. V is TRBV6-6 and J is TRBJ2-5; TRBD1 aligns across 7 bases. Germline lookup yields CDR1 MNHNY and CDR2 SVGAGI (reference sequence). The CDR3 is made up of 16 amino acids. Trimming took 5 bases from V and 4 from J; bases not matched to a gene: 13.

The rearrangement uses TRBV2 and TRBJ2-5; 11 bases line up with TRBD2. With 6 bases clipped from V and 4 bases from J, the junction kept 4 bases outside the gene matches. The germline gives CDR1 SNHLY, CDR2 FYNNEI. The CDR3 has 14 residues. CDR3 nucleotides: TGTGCCAGCAGGGGGGGGACTAGCGGAGAGACCCAGTACTTC. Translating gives CASRGGTSGETQYF.

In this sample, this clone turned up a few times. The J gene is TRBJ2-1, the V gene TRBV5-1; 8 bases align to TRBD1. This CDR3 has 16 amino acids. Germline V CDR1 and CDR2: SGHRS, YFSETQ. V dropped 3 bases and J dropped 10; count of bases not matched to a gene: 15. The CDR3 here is CASSWAGTGTVWEQFF. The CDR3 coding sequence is TGCGCCAGCAGCTGGGCCGGGACAGGTACTGTGTGGGAGCAGTTCTTC.

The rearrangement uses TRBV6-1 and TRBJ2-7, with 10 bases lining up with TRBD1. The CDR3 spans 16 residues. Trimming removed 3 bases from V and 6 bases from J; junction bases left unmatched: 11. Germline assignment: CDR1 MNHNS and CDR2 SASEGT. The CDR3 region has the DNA TGTGCCAGCAGTGAGGTACCGGGACAGGGGACTGGCGAGCAGTACTTC. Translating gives CASSEVPGQGTGEQYF.

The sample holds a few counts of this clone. The CDR3 here is CASSGGSTKNIQYF. The CDR3 DNA reads TGTGCCAGCAGTGGGGGGTCGACCAAAAACATTCAGTACTTC. V gene TRBV27 combines with J gene TRBJ2-4; D might be TRBD2 (6 bases). Germline CDR1 and CDR2: MNHEY and SMNVEV (reference sequence). Trimming shortened V by 5 bases and J by 2 bases, and 10 bases separated the two germline ends. The CDR3 spans 14 residues.

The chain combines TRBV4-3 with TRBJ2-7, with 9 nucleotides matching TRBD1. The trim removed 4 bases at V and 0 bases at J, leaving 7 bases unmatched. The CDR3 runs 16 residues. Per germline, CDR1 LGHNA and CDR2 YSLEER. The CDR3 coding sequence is TGCGCCAGCAGCCTCTTTCCGGGACAGGGCTCCTACGAGCAGTACTTC. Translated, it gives CASSLFPGQGSYEQYF.

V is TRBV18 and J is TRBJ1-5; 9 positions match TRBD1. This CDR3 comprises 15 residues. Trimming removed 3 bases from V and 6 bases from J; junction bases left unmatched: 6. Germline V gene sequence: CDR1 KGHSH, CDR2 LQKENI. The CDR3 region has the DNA TGTGCCAGCTCACCTCCGGACAGGGGCCTTCAGCCCCAGCATTTT. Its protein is CASSPPDRGLQPQHF.

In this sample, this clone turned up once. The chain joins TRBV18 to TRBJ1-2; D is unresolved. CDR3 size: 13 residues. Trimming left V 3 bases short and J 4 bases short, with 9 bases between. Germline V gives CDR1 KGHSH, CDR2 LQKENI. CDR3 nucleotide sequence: TGTGCCAGCTCACCTCCCACGGGCTATGGCTACACCTTC. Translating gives CASSPPTGYGYTF. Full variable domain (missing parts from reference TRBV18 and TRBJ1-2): NAGVMQNPRHLVRRRGQEARLRCSPMKGHSHVYWYRQLPEEGLKFMVYLQKENIIDESGMPKERFSAEFPKEGPSILRIQQVVRGDSAAYFCASSPPTGYGYTFGSGTRLTVV.

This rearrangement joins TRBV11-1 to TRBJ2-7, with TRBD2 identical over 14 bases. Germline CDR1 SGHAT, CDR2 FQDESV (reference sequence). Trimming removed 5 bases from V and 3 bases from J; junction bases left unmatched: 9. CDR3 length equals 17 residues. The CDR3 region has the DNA TGTGCCAGCAGCCGGGGGACTAGCGGGGGAGGCTTCTACGAGCAGTACTTC. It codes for CASSRGTSGGGFYEQYF.

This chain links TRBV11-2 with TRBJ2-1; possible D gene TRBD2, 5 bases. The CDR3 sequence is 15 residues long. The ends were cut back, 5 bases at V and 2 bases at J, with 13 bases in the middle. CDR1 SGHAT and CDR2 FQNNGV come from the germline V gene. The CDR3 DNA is TGTGCCAGCAGCGCGAGGGCGGGCACCTACAATGAGCAGTTCTTC. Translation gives CASSARAGTYNEQFF.

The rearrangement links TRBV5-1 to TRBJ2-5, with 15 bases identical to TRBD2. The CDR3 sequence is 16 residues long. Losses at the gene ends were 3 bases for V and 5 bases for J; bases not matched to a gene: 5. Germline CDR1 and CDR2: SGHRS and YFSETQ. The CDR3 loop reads CASSSGLAGGPETQYF. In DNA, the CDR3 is TGCGCCAGCAGCTCCGGACTAGCGGGGGGGCCGGAGACCCAGTACTTC.

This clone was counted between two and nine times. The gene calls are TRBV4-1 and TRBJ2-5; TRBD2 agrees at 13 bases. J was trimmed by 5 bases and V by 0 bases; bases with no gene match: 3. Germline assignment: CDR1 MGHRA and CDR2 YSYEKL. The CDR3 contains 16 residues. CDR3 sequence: CASSQDGTSGAETQYF. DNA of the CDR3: TGCGCCAGCAGCCAAGATGGGACTAGCGGGGCGGAGACCCAGTACTTC.

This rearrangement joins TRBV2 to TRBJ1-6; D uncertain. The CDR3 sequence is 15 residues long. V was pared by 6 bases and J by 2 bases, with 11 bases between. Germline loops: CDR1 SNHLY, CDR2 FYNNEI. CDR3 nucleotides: TGTGCCAGCAGACCCCCGGTCGCCTATAATTCACCCCTCCACTTT. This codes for CASRPPVAYNSPLHF.

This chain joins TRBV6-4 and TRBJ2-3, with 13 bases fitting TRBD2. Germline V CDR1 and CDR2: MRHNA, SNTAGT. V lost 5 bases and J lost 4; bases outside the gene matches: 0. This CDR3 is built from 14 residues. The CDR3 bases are TGTGCCAGCAGTACTAGCGGGGGGGCAGATACGCAGTATTTT. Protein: CASSTSGGADTQYF.

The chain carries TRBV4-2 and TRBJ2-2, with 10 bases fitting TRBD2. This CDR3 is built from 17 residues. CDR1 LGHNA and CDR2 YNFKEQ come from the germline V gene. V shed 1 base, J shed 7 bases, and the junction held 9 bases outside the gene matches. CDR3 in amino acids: CASSQVSAGGRSGELFF. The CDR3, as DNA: TGTGCCAGCAGCCAAGTCTCAGCGGGGGGGCGTAGCGGGGAGCTGTTTTTT.

The CDR3 spells CASSFQGQGGYGYTF. In nucleotides, the CDR3 is TGTGCCAGCAGCTTCCAAGGACAGGGCGGCTATGGCTACACCTTC. This chain joins TRBV5-5 and TRBJ1-2; the match to TRBD1 covers 8 bases. Germline loops: CDR1 SGHKS, CDR2 YYEKEE (reference sequence). Unmatched junction bases numbered 7, after V lost 2 bases and J lost 4 bases. The CDR3 is 15 residues long.